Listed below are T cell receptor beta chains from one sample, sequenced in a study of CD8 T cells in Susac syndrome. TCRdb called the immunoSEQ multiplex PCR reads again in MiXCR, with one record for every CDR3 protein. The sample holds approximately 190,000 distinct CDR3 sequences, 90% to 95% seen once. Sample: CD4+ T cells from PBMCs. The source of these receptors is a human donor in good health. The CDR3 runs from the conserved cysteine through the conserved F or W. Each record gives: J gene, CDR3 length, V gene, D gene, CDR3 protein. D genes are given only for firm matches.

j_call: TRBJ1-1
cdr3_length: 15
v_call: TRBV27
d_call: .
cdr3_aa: CASQGLGSAKTEAFF

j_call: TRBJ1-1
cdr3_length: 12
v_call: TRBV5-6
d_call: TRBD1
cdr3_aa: CASSLLDREAFF

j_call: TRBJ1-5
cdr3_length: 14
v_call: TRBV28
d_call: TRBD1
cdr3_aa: CASRETGGIQPQHF

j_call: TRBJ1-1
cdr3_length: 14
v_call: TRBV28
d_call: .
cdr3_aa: CASRRAGVSSEAFF

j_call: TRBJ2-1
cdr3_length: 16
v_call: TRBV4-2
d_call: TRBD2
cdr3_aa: CASSQVASGAYNEQFF

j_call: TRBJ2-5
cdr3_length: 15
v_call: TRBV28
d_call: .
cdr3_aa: CASSSLGLAQETQYF

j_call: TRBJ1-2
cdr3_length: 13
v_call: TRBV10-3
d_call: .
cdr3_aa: CAISGGRVYGYTF

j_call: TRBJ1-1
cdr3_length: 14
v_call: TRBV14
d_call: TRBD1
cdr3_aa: CASSRGQGITEAFF

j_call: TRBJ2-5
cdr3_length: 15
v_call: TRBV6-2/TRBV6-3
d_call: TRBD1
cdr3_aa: CASSVQGRIQETQYF

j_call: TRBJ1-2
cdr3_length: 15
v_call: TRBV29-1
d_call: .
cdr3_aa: CSVEAGRGASPGYTF

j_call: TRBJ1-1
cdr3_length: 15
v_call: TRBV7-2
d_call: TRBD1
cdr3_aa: CASSLPGQKNTEAFF

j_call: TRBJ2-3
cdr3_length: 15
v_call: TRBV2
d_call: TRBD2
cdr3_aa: CASSALVVAGDTQYF

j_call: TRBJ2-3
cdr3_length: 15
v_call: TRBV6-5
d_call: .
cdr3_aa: CASSYQGGSTDTQYF

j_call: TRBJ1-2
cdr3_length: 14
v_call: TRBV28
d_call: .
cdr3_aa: CASSLGLQNYGYTF

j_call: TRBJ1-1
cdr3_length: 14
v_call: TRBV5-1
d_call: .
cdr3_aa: CASSEGGVRTEAFF

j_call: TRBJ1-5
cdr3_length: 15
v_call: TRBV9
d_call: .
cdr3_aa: CASSATGYSNQPQHF

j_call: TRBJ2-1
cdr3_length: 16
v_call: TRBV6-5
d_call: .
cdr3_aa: CASSYSAGTTYNEQFF